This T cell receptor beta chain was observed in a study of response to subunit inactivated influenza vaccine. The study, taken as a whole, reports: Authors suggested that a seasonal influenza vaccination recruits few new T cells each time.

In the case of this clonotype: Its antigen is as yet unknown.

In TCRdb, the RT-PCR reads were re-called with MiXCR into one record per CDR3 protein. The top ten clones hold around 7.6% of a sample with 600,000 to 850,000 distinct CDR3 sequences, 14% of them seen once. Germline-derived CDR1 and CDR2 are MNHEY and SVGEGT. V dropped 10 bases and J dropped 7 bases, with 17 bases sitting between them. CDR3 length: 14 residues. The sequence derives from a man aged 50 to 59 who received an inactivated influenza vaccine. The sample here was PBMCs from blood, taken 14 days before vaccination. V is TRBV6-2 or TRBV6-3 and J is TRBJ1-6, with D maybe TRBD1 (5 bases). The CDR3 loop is CAIKDTPGNSPLHF. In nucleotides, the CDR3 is TGTGCCATCAAGGACACGCCAGGGAATTCACCCCTCCACTTT.